This T cell receptor (beta chain) derives from a study of blood T cell repertoires in COVID-19. Study-wide background: Donors in the United States, Italy and Spain gave samples during acute or convalescent COVID-19. Nucleic acid was either cDNA or gDNA, and it came from T cells, B-cell-depleted T cells, or PBMCs.

This clone was recorded many times. This CDR3 has 15 amino acids. Between the trimmed V and J ends, which lost 5 bases and 8 bases, there was a span of 21 bases. Germline V gives CDR1 SEHNR, CDR2 FQNEAQ (reference sequence). Clones were read by immunoSEQ multiplex PCR, and TCRdb kept only the in-frame ones, dropping some. The table includes about 300,000 clones, roughly 83% detected once. The receptor comes from a human donor with COVID-19, enrolled during active disease. The donor label of this sample is uncertain. V is TRBV7-9 and J is TRBJ1-2; D might be TRBD1 (5 bases). The sample consisted of peripheral blood. The CDR3 region has the DNA TGTGCCAGCAGCCCTGGGGTAGGGGCAACTCCCGGCTACACCTTC. This codes for CASSPGVGATPGYTF.